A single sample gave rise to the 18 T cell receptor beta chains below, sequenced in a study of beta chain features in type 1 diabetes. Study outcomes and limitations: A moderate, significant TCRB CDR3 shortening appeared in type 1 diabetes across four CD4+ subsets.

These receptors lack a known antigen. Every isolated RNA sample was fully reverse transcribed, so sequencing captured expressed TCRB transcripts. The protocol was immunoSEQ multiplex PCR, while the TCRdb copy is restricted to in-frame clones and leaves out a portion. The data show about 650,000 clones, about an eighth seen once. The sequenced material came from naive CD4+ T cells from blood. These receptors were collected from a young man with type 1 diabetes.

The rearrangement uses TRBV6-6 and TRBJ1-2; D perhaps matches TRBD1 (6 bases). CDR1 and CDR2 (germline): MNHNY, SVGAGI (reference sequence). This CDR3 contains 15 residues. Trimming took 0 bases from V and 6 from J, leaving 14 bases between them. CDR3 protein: CASSYSQGRGHGYTF. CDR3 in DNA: TGTGCCAGCAGTTACTCCCAGGGTCGGGGGCATGGCTACACCTTC.

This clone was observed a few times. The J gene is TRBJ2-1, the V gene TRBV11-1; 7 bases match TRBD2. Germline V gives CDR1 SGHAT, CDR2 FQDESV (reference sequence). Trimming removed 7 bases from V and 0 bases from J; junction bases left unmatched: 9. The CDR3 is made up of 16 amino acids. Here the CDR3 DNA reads TGTGCCAGCAACTCAAACGGGGGGTACTCCTACAATGAGCAGTTCTTC. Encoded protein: CASNSNGGYSYNEQFF. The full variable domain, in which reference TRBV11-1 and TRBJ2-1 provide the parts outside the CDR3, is EAEVAQSPRYKITEKSQAVAFWCDPISGHATLYWYRQILGQGPELLVQFQDESVVDDSQLPKDRFSAERLKGVDSTLKIQPAELGDSAMYLCASNSNGGYSYNEQFFGPGTRLTVL.

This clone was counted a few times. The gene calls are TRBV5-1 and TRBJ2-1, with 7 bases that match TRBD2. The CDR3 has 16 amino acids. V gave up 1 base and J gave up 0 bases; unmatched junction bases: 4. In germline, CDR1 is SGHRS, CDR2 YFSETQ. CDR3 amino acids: CASSLSGGTSYNEQFF. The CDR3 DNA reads TGCGCCAGCAGCTTGTCGGGGGGAACCTCCTACAATGAGCAGTTCTTC. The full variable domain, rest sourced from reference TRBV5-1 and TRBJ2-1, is KAGVTQTPRYLIKTRGQQVTLSCSPISGHRSVSWYQQTPGQGLQFLFEYFSETQRNKGNFPGRFSGRQFSNSRSEMNVSTLELGDSALYLCASSLSGGTSYNEQFFGPGTRLTVL.

The CDR3: CSVGRGVSDEQFF. Here the CDR3 DNA reads TGCAGCGTTGGGCGAGGGGTCAGTGATGAGCAGTTCTTC. The chain links TRBV29-1 to TRBJ2-1, with D perhaps given as TRBD1 or TRBD2 (5 bases each). Germline V gene sequence: CDR1 SQVTM, CDR2 ANQGSEA. The CDR3 is 13 amino acids. V was trimmed by 4 bases and J by 8 bases, leaving 15 bases between them.

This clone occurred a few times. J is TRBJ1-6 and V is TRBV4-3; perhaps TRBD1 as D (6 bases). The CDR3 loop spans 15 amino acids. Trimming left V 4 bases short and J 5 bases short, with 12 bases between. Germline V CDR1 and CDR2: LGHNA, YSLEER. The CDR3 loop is CASSRGGENNSPLHF. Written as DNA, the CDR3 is TGCGCCAGCAGCCGAGGGGGGGAGAATAATTCACCCCTCCACTTT.

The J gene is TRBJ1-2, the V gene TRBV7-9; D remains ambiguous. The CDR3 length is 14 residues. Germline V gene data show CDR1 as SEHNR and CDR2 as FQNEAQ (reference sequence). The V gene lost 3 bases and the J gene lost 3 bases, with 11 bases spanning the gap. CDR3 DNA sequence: TGTGCCAGCAGCTTCGAGTGGTCTGACTATGGCTACACCTTC. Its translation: CASSFEWSDYGYTF.

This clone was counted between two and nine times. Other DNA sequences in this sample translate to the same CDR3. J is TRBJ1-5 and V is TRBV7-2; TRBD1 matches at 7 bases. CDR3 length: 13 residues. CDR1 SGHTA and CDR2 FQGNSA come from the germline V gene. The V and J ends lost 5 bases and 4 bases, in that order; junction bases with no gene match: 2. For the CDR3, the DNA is TGTGCCAGCAGCCAGGGGGGAAATCAGCCCCAGCATTTT. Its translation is CASSQGGNQPQHF.

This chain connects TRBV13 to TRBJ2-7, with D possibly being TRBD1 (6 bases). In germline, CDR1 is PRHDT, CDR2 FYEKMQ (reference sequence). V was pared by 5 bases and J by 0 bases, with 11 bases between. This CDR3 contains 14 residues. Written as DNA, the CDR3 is TGTGCCAGCAGCCCGGACAGATCCTCCTACGAGCAGTACTTC. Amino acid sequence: CASSPDRSSYEQYF.

The CDR3 sequence is CATPRGPTDTQYF. The CDR3 region has the DNA TGTGCCACCCCGCGCGGACCCACAGATACGCAGTATTTT. This chain connects TRBV7-2 to TRBJ2-3; D uncertain. V lost 10 bases, J lost 2 bases, and 13 bases lay in between. The CDR3 contains 13 residues. CDR1 and CDR2 (germline): SGHTA, FQGNSA.

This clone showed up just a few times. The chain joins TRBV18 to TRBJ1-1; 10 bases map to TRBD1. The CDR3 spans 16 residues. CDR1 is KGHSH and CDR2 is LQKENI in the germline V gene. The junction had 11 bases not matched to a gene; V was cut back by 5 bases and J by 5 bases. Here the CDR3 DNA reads TGTGCCAGCTCATCCGGACAGGGGGTTCGTTATACTGAAGCTTTCTTT. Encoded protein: CASSSGQGVRYTEAFF.

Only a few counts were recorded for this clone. CDR3 sequence: CASSREADTGELFF. For the CDR3, the DNA is TGTGCCAGCAGCCGGGAGGCGGACACCGGGGAGCTGTTTTTT. The V and J genes are TRBV7-9 and TRBJ2-2, with 7 positions matching TRBD2. CDR1 is SEHNR, CDR2 FQNEAQ, per germline (reference sequence). The CDR3 is made up of 14 amino acids. V was pared by 5 bases and J by 3 bases, with 3 bases of the junction left unmatched. The full variable domain, rest sourced from reference TRBV7-9 and TRBJ2-2, is DTGVSQNPRHKITKRGQNVTFRCDPISEHNRLYWYRQTLGQGPEFLTYFQNEAQLEKSRLLSDRFSAERPKGSFSTLEIQRTEQGDSAMYLCASSREADTGELFFGEGSRLTVL.

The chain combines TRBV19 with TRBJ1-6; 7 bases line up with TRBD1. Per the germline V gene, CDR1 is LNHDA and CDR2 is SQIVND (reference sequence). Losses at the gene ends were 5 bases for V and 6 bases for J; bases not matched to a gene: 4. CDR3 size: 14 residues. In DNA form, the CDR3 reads TGTGCCAGTAGTCGGCAGGGGGGTAATTCACCCCTCCACTTT. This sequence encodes CASSRQGGNSPLHF.

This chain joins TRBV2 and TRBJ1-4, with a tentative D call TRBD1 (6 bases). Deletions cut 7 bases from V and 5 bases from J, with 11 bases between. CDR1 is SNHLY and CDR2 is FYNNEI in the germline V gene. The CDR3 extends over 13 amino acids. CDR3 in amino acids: CASKHRENEKLFF. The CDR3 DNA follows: TGTGCCAGCAAGCACAGGGAGAATGAAAAACTGTTTTTT.

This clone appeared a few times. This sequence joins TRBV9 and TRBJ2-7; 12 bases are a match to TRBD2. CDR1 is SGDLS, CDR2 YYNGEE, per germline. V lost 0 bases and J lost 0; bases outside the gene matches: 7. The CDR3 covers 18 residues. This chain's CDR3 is CASSVGTSGALSSYEQYF. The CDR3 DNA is TGTGCCAGCAGCGTAGGGACTAGCGGGGCCCTAAGCTCCTACGAGCAGTACTTC.

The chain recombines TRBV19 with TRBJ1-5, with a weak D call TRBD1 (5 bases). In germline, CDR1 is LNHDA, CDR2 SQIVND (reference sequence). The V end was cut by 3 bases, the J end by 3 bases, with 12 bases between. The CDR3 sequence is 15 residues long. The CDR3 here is CASSIPGFNNQPQHF. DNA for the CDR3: TGTGCCAGTAGTATCCCAGGGTTTAACAATCAGCCCCAGCATTTT.

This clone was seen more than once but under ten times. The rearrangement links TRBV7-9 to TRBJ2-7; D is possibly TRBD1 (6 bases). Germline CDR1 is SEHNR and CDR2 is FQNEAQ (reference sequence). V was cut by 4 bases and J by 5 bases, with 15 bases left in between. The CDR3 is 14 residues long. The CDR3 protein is CASSSGSNRDEQYF. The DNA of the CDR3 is TGTGCCAGCAGCTCGGGATCGAACAGGGACGAGCAGTACTTC.

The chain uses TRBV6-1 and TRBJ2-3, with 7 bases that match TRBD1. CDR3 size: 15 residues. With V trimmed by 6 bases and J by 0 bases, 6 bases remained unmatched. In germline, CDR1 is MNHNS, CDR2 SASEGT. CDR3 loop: CASSPGQPSTDTQYF. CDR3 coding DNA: TGTGCCAGCAGCCCGGGACAGCCGAGCACAGATACGCAGTATTTT.

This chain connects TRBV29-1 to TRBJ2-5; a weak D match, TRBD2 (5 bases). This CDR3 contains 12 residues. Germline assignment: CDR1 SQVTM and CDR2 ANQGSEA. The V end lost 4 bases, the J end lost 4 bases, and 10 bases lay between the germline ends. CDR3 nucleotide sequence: TGCAGCGTTGGAGAGAGGGTAGAGACCCAGTACTTC. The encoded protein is CSVGERVETQYF.